This T cell receptor beta chain came from a study of vaccination effects on CD4 cells after COVID-19. About the study: It was a median of 72 days after the second dose that post-vaccine samples were obtained.

Sequencing was performed with immunoSEQ multiplex PCR; in TCRdb, only in-frame clones are kept and a portion is missing. The table shows about 13,000 clones, with 72% occurring only once. Expansion with viral peptide pools was applied to antigen-specific CD4+ T cells by the ViraFEST assay prior to sequencing. After around 10 days in culture, the CD4+ T cells were isolated. Subjects were given two BNT162b2 or mRNA-1273 vaccine doses. A few million PBMC were placed in each well, which was supplemented with approximately 9.9 IU/ml IL-2 and 7.5 to 10 ug/ml peptides. As regards this clone: Its target is unknown.

Trimming cost V 6 bases and J 5 bases, with 10 bases left between them. This CDR3 has 12 residues. Germline V gives CDR1 MDHEN, CDR2 SYDVKM. The material sequenced was CD4+ T cells from PBMCs cultured with SARS-CoV-2 spike peptides, taken after COVID-19 vaccination. This TCR derives from a human donor who received a COVID-19 vaccine. V and J are TRBV28 and TRBJ2-5; no reliable D call. The CDR3 nucleotides are TGTGCCAGCAGCATTACGAGGGAGACCCAGTACTTC. This sequence encodes CASSITRETQYF.